This TCR beta chain appears in the sequencing data of a study of synovial regulatory T cells in juvenile arthritis. In germline, CDR1 is MNHEY, CDR2 SMNVEV (reference sequence). The CDR3 length is 12 residues. No DNA has been recorded. Some clones are missing from TCRdb's copy, which holds only in-frame ones; the method was immunoSEQ multiplex PCR. Its listing shows some 6,000 clones. This TCR came from a donor younger than 30 with juvenile idiopathic arthritis. The genes are TRBV27 and TRBJ1-1. What was sequenced was Treg cells from blood. Subset meaning: remaining (HLA-DR-negative) circulating blood Treg cells. CDR3 in amino acids: CASSSPGTEAFF.